These T cell receptor beta chains were read from a single sample in a study of shared clonotypes between healthy human individuals. TCRdb's copy holds only in-frame clones and misses some; the assay was immunoSEQ multiplex PCR. The sample has hundreds of thousands of clones; 74% are singletons. The sample comprised memory CD4+ T cells sorted from blood. The receptors come from a woman aged 25 to 45 in good health. Each CDR3 is given with its conserved first and last residue. The D gene is left open where the match is weak. For some rows the clone size is stated as once, few or many, or as a class when expanded; others skip it.

v_gene: TRBV13; d_gene: TRBD2; abundance: NA; j_gene: TRBJ2-3; CDR3aa: CASSAGTSGSVAQYF; CDR3nt: TGTGCCAGCAGCGCCGGGACTAGCGGGAGCGTGGCGCAGTATTTT
v_gene: TRBV7-3; d_gene: NA; abundance: few; j_gene: TRBJ2-3; CDR3aa: CASSLNSGTDTQYF; CDR3nt: TGTGCCAGCAGCTTAAATAGCGGCACAGATACGCAGTATTTT
v_gene: TRBV15; d_gene: NA; abundance: NA; j_gene: TRBJ2-6; CDR3aa: CATSRDPIGSGANVLTF; CDR3nt: TGTGCCACCAGCAGAGACCCGATAGGCTCTGGGGCCAACGTCCTGACTTTC
v_gene: TRBV10-1; d_gene: NA; abundance: NA; j_gene: TRBJ2-7; CDR3aa: CASSELGSLSEQYF; CDR3nt: TGCGCCAGCAGTGAGTTAGGTTCGTTATCCGAGCAGTACTTC
v_gene: TRBV5-1; d_gene: TRBD1; abundance: NA; j_gene: TRBJ2-1; CDR3aa: CASSLGDRDFHEQFF; CDR3nt: TGCGCCAGCAGCTTGGGGGACAGGGATTTCCATGAGCAGTTCTTC
v_gene: TRBV7-2; d_gene: NA; abundance: NA; j_gene: TRBJ2-7; CDR3aa: CASSPSSSATYEQYF; CDR3nt: TGTGCCAGCAGCCCTTCCTCTTCCGCGACCTACGAGCAGTACTTC
v_gene: TRBV2; d_gene: NA; abundance: NA; j_gene: TRBJ1-5; CDR3aa: CASSHDRQPQHF; CDR3nt: TGTGCCAGCAGTCACGACAGACAGCCCCAGCATTTT
v_gene: TRBV19; d_gene: TRBD2; abundance: once; j_gene: TRBJ2-1; CDR3aa: CASSRPSSGRSNEQFF; CDR3nt: TGTGCCAGTAGTAGACCCTCTAGCGGGAGAAGTAATGAGCAGTTCTTC
v_gene: TRBV28; d_gene: NA; abundance: NA; j_gene: TRBJ1-4; CDR3aa: CASSSDPTANEKLFF; CDR3nt: TGTGCCAGCAGTTCCGATCCCACCGCAAATGAAAAACTGTTTTTT
v_gene: TRBV4-2; d_gene: NA; abundance: NA; j_gene: TRBJ1-2; CDR3aa: CASSQYEGTNYGYTF; CDR3nt: TGTGCCAGCAGCCAATACGAAGGGACTAACTATGGCTACACCTTC
v_gene: TRBV6-4; d_gene: NA; abundance: NA; j_gene: TRBJ1-5; CDR3aa: CASDPLRGGDQPQHF; CDR3nt: TGTGCCAGCGACCCCCTTCGGGGGGGGGATCAGCCCCAGCATTTT
v_gene: TRBV30; d_gene: TRBD2; abundance: NA; j_gene: TRBJ2-5; CDR3aa: CAWRGLGGETQYF; CDR3nt: TGTGCCTGGAGGGGACTAGGCGGCGAGACCCAGTACTTC
v_gene: TRBV14; d_gene: NA; abundance: NA; j_gene: TRBJ2-2; CDR3aa: CASSFRLPGELFF; CDR3nt: TGTGCCAGCAGCTTCCGACTCCCCGGGGAGCTGTTTTTT
v_gene: TRBV4-1; d_gene: TRBD1; abundance: few; j_gene: TRBJ1-3; CDR3aa: CASSQDTWGQSGNTIYF; CDR3nt: TGCGCCAGCAGCCAAGACACCTGGGGACAGTCTGGAAACACCATATATTTT
v_gene: TRBV7-8; d_gene: TRBD2; abundance: NA; j_gene: TRBJ2-3; CDR3aa: CASSGRTSGSLSGTDTQYF; CDR3nt: TGTGCCAGCAGCGGAAGGACTAGCGGGAGCCTCTCGGGCACAGATACGCAGTATTTT
v_gene: TRBV13; d_gene: NA; abundance: NA; j_gene: TRBJ1-1; CDR3aa: CASSFGRDLGNTEAFF; CDR3nt: TGTGCCAGCAGCTTCGGACGGGATCTCGGGAACACTGAAGCTTTCTTT
v_gene: TRBV7-9; d_gene: NA; abundance: NA; j_gene: TRBJ2-5; CDR3aa: CASSGGWGGQETQYF; CDR3nt: TGTGCCAGCAGCGGGGGTTGGGGCGGCCAAGAGACCCAGTACTTC
v_gene: TRBV10-1; d_gene: NA; abundance: NA; j_gene: TRBJ2-7; CDR3aa: CASSESSGYEQYF; CDR3nt: TGCGCCAGCAGTGAGTCGTCCGGTTACGAGCAGTACTTC
v_gene: TRBV7-2; d_gene: NA; abundance: NA; j_gene: TRBJ2-6; CDR3aa: CASSLGHSGANVLTF; CDR3nt: TGTGCCAGCAGCTTAGGCCACTCTGGGGCCAACGTCCTGACTTTC
v_gene: TRBV20-1; d_gene: NA; abundance: NA; j_gene: TRBJ2-1; CDR3aa: CSARDEEQFF; CDR3nt: TGCAGTGCTAGAGATGAGGAGCAGTTCTTC
v_gene: TRBV28; d_gene: TRBD1; abundance: once; j_gene: TRBJ2-6; CDR3aa: CASSLSGPGQALAGANVLTF; CDR3nt: TGTGCCAGCAGTTTATCAGGCCCGGGACAGGCCCTCGCAGGGGCCAACGTCCTGACTTTC
v_gene: TRBV14; d_gene: TRBD1; abundance: NA; j_gene: TRBJ1-2; CDR3aa: CASSQVDRIYGYTF; CDR3nt: TGTGCCAGCAGCCAAGTGGACAGGATTTATGGCTACACCTTC
v_gene: TRBV2; d_gene: TRBD1; abundance: NA; j_gene: TRBJ1-5; CDR3aa: CASKTGGISQPQHF; CDR3nt: TGTGCCAGCAAAACAGGGGGCATCAGTCAGCCCCAGCATTTT
v_gene: TRBV4-1; d_gene: NA; abundance: NA; j_gene: TRBJ2-6; CDR3aa: CASSQPGLSVEGANVLTF; CDR3nt: TGCGCCAGCAGCCAACCCGGTCTAAGTGTGGAGGGGGCCAACGTCCTGACTTTC
v_gene: TRBV18; d_gene: NA; abundance: NA; j_gene: TRBJ2-1; CDR3aa: CASSSFYNEQFF; CDR3nt: TGTGCCAGCTCATCCTTCTACAATGAGCAGTTCTTC
v_gene: TRBV19; d_gene: NA; abundance: NA; j_gene: TRBJ2-3; CDR3aa: CASSIGQGSLDTQYF; CDR3nt: TGTGCCAGTAGTATCGGTCAGGGGAGTTTAGATACGCAGTATTTT
v_gene: TRBV7-9; d_gene: NA; abundance: NA; j_gene: TRBJ2-7; CDR3aa: CASSFYQGPEQYF; CDR3nt: TGTGCCAGCAGCTTTTATCAGGGTCCCGAGCAGTACTTC
v_gene: TRBV6-1; d_gene: NA; abundance: NA; j_gene: TRBJ1-2; CDR3aa: CASSEVGAGDLYGYTF; CDR3nt: TGTGCCAGCAGTGAAGTCGGGGCAGGGGATCTCTATGGCTACACCTTC
v_gene: TRBV4-2; d_gene: TRBD2; abundance: once; j_gene: TRBJ2-2; CDR3aa: CASSQGLAGEYTGELFF; CDR3nt: TGTGCCAGCAGCCAGGGACTAGCGGGAGAGTACACCGGGGAGCTGTTTTTT
v_gene: TRBV27; d_gene: NA; abundance: NA; j_gene: TRBJ1-1; CDR3aa: CASSYLGTGVGSEAFF; CDR3nt: TGTGCCAGCAGTTACCTGGGGACGGGGGTTGGCTCTGAAGCTTTCTTT
v_gene: TRBV5-1; d_gene: NA; abundance: NA; j_gene: TRBJ2-7; CDR3aa: CASSLYRTPLYF; CDR3nt: TGCGCCAGCAGCTTGTACCGGACTCCCCTGTACTTC
v_gene: TRBV5-4; d_gene: NA; abundance: NA; j_gene: TRBJ2-3; CDR3aa: CASTSHHTDTQYF; CDR3nt: TGTGCCAGCACCTCCCACCACACAGATACGCAGTATTTT
v_gene: TRBV18; d_gene: NA; abundance: few; j_gene: TRBJ2-3; CDR3aa: CASSPRLDSRFTDTQYF; CDR3nt: TGTGCCAGCTCACCCAGGCTAGACTCCCGATTCACAGATACGCAGTATTTT
v_gene: TRBV11-2; d_gene: TRBD1; abundance: NA; j_gene: TRBJ2-7; CDR3aa: CASRQNQGVYEQYF; CDR3nt: TGTGCCAGCAGACAGAATCAGGGGGTTTATGAGCAGTACTTC
v_gene: TRBV9; d_gene: NA; abundance: many; j_gene: TRBJ1-2; CDR3aa: CASSPLSHSPGTRKVDYGYTF; CDR3nt: TGTGCCAGCAGTCCCCTCAGCCACAGTCCCGGGACACGGAAGGTAGACTATGGCTACACCTTC
v_gene: TRBV30; d_gene: NA; abundance: few; j_gene: TRBJ2-1; CDR3aa: CAWSISGYNEQFF; CDR3nt: TGTGCCTGGAGTATTAGCGGTTACAATGAGCAGTTCTTC
v_gene: TRBV7-2; d_gene: TRBD2; abundance: many; j_gene: TRBJ2-2; CDR3aa: CASSRGLAGGTGELFF; CDR3nt: TGTGCCAGCAGCAGAGGACTAGCGGGAGGGACCGGGGAGCTGTTTTTT
v_gene: TRBV27; d_gene: NA; abundance: NA; j_gene: TRBJ2-2; CDR3aa: CASRVDSLLTGELFF; CDR3nt: TGTGCCAGCAGGGTGGACAGCTTACTCACCGGGGAGCTGTTTTTT